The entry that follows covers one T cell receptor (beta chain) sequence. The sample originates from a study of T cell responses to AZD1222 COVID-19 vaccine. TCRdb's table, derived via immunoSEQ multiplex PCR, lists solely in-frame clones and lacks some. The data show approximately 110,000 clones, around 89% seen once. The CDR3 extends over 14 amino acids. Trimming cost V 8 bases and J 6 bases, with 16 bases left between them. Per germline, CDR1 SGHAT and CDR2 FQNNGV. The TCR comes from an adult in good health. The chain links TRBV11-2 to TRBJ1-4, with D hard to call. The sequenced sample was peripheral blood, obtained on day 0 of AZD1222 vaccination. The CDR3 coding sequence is TGTGCCAGCTCCTCCGGAGGGAGAGATGAAAAACTGTTTTTT. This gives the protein CASSSGGRDEKLFF.